This section outlines one T cell receptor beta chain sequence together with its context. This specimen comes from a study of blood T cell repertoires in COVID-19. The method was immunoSEQ multiplex PCR; TCRdb's version includes in-frame clones alone and lacks a portion of them. The sample consists of approximately 160,000 clones, approximately 95% of them appearing once. The source is a woman aged 55 to 70 with COVID-19, enrolled during active disease. Sequences were obtained from peripheral blood.

CDR3 sequence (DNA): TGTGCCAGCAGCCCCTCAGGAGGGGAAAAACTGTTTTTT. It translates to CASSPSGGEKLFF. The chain combines TRBV3-1 (or the pseudogene TRBV3-2) with TRBJ1-4; D call uncertain. This CDR3 has 13 residues. Germline loops: CDR1 LGHDT, CDR2 YNNKEL (reference sequence). Trimming pared 4 bases from V and 8 bases from J, leaving 11 bases between.